This T cell receptor (beta chain) came from a study of blood T cells in healthy people across ages. Study-wide results and limits: It was held that the diversity estimates obtained from one million T cells were underestimates. Roughly linearly, TCR beta diversity per million T cells fell as age increased.

Concerning this clonotype itself: Its specificity is not known.

PCR was performed a second time for about 6 to 12 cycles using a sample-barcoded 5' primer and a J-beta primer mix. TCRdb ran MiXCR on the 5' RACE reads and lists one entry per CDR3 protein. The sample lists under 700,000 distinct CDR3 sequences; about 24% were seen once. This CDR3 has 14 amino acids. CDR1 is SGHDT, CDR2 YYEEEE, per germline. The germline V and J ends were trimmed by 2 bases and 6 bases, with 9 bases remaining between them. This sample was also put to use in a study of T cells of mothers and their children.

V gene TRBV5-6 combines with J gene TRBJ1-6; D ambiguous. Material for sequencing was blood. The receptor was derived from a boy between 10 and 17 years old in good health. The CDR3 region has the DNA TGTGCCAGCAGCTTAGAAATTTTTAATTCACCCCTCCACTTT. It encodes CASSLEIFNSPLHF.